This is a list of T cell receptor beta chains from one sample in a study of identical twins. TCRdb ran MiXCR on the 5' RACE reads and lists one entry per CDR3 protein. The table records approximately 1.8 million distinct CDR3 sequences, around 29% of them present only once. Material: cord blood. Source of these receptors: a newborn girl in good health. Each CDR3 is given with its conserved first and last residue. Fields, in order: clone size, J gene, D gene, V gene, CDR3 length, CDR3 DNA, CDR3 protein. A D gene is named only where the DNA matches it firmly. Expanded clones are given a class, and other clones once, few, many or no size at all.

clone size: .; J gene: TRBJ2-1; D gene: TRBD2; V gene: TRBV7-7; CDR3 length: 16; CDR3 DNA: TGTGCCAGCAGCTTATTCCTAGCGGGGGCCCTCAATGAGCAGTTCTTC; CDR3 protein: CASSLFLAGALNEQFF
clone size: .; J gene: TRBJ2-6; D gene: .; V gene: TRBV20-1; CDR3 length: 16; CDR3 DNA: TGCAGTGCTACGGCAGGGGTTCTCTCTGGGGCCAACGTCCTGACTTTC; CDR3 protein: CSATAGVLSGANVLTF
clone size: few; J gene: TRBJ1-2; D gene: TRBD1; V gene: TRBV7-9; CDR3 length: 15; CDR3 DNA: TGTGCCAGCAGCTTAGCTAACAGGGGCGCCTATGGCTACACCTTC; CDR3 protein: CASSLANRGAYGYTF
clone size: few; J gene: TRBJ2-5; D gene: .; V gene: TRBV5-1; CDR3 length: 15; CDR3 DNA: TGCGCCAGCAGCTTGGATGGAAGGAGCCAAGAGACCCAGTACTTC; CDR3 protein: CASSLDGRSQETQYF
clone size: .; J gene: TRBJ2-2; D gene: TRBD2; V gene: TRBV24-1; CDR3 length: 19; CDR3 DNA: TGTGCCACCAGTGATTTGGGTAAACTAGCGGGAGGATCCACCGGGGAGCTGTTTTTT; CDR3 protein: CATSDLGKLAGGSTGELFF
clone size: .; J gene: TRBJ2-3; D gene: .; V gene: TRBV20-1; CDR3 length: 16; CDR3 DNA: TGCAGTGCTAGAGATCTCCCAGGGGCCCTTGTAGATACGCAGTATTTT; CDR3 protein: CSARDLPGALVDTQYF
clone size: once; J gene: TRBJ2-7; D gene: .; V gene: TRBV2; CDR3 length: 15; CDR3 DNA: TGTGCCAGCAGTGAAGGTCCGGGGAACGCCTACGAGCAGTACTTC; CDR3 protein: CASSEGPGNAYEQYF
clone size: few; J gene: TRBJ2-7; D gene: .; V gene: TRBV3-1; CDR3 length: 12; CDR3 DNA: TGTGCCAGCAGCAAGTCCACCTACGAGCAGTACTTC; CDR3 protein: CASSKSTYEQYF
clone size: .; J gene: TRBJ1-1; D gene: .; V gene: TRBV29-1; CDR3 length: 10; CDR3 DNA: TGCAGCGTTGGGTATGGCCCAGCTTTCTTT; CDR3 protein: CSVGYGPAFF
clone size: few; J gene: TRBJ1-3; D gene: .; V gene: TRBV28; CDR3 length: 13; CDR3 DNA: TGTGCCAGCAGTTTTGGGGCTGGAAACACCATATATTTT; CDR3 protein: CASSFGAGNTIYF
clone size: .; J gene: TRBJ1-2; D gene: .; V gene: TRBV30; CDR3 length: 10; CDR3 DNA: TGTGCCTGGAGGGACTATGGCTACACCTTC; CDR3 protein: CAWRDYGYTF
clone size: .; J gene: TRBJ2-1; D gene: TRBD2; V gene: TRBV24-1; CDR3 length: 16; CDR3 DNA: TGTGCCACCAGTGACGGGGGACTAGCGGGAGACAATGAGCAGTTCTTC; CDR3 protein: CATSDGGLAGDNEQFF
clone size: few; J gene: TRBJ2-1; D gene: .; V gene: TRBV12-3/TRBV12-4; CDR3 length: 16; CDR3 DNA: TGTGCCAGCAGTCCACGGACCGGACGGGTATTACATGAGCAGTTCTTC; CDR3 protein: CASSPRTGRVLHEQFF
clone size: few; J gene: TRBJ1-1; D gene: .; V gene: TRBV7-2; CDR3 length: 15; CDR3 DNA: TGTGCCAGCAGCTTAATTGTATGGGACACCACTGAAGCTTTCTTT; CDR3 protein: CASSLIVWDTTEAFF
clone size: few; J gene: TRBJ1-2; D gene: TRBD1; V gene: TRBV5-1; CDR3 length: 16; CDR3 DNA: TGCGCCAGCAGCTTGGAGCCCTCGGGACAGGGGGCTGGCTACACCTTC; CDR3 protein: CASSLEPSGQGAGYTF
clone size: few; J gene: TRBJ2-7; D gene: .; V gene: TRBV28; CDR3 length: 15; CDR3 DNA: TGTGCCAGCAGGTCCGAGTCTAGACTAGCCTACGAGCAGTACTTC; CDR3 protein: CASRSESRLAYEQYF
clone size: .; J gene: TRBJ1-2; D gene: .; V gene: TRBV20-1; CDR3 length: 15; CDR3 DNA: TGCAGTGCTAGTCTTCGTACACTAACCGACTATGGCTACACCTTC; CDR3 protein: CSASLRTLTDYGYTF
clone size: .; J gene: TRBJ1-1; D gene: .; V gene: TRBV4-1; CDR3 length: 16; CDR3 DNA: TGCGCCAGCAGCCAAAAGGGGCCCGGGATGAACACTGAGGCTTTCTTT; CDR3 protein: CASSQKGPGMNTEAFF
clone size: .; J gene: TRBJ1-4; D gene: .; V gene: TRBV5-8; CDR3 length: 12; CDR3 DNA: TGTGCCAGCAGCTTCCGGAATGAAAAACTGTTTTTT; CDR3 protein: CASSFRNEKLFF
clone size: .; J gene: TRBJ2-7; D gene: .; V gene: TRBV7-2; CDR3 length: 13; CDR3 DNA: TGTGCCAGCAGCTTAGGGGACTCCCACGAGCAGTACTTC; CDR3 protein: CASSLGDSHEQYF
clone size: .; J gene: TRBJ1-2; D gene: .; V gene: TRBV6-1; CDR3 length: 13; CDR3 DNA: TGTGCCAGCAGTCCTCCACGGGTCGGGGGCTACACCTTC; CDR3 protein: CASSPPRVGGYTF
clone size: .; J gene: TRBJ2-7; D gene: .; V gene: TRBV20-1; CDR3 length: 14; CDR3 DNA: TGCAGTGCTAGAGCCCGGAGCCTCTCCTACGAGCAGTACTTC; CDR3 protein: CSARARSLSYEQYF
clone size: .; J gene: TRBJ2-3; D gene: .; V gene: TRBV20-1; CDR3 length: 13; CDR3 DNA: TGCAGTGCTAGAAAACGGACCACAGATACGCAGTATTTT; CDR3 protein: CSARKRTTDTQYF
clone size: .; J gene: TRBJ2-1; D gene: .; V gene: TRBV20-1; CDR3 length: 14; CDR3 DNA: TGCAGTGCTAGTGGGCGGGCTAGACGGGGTGAGCAGTTCTTC; CDR3 protein: CSASGRARRGEQFF
clone size: .; J gene: TRBJ2-7; D gene: TRBD2; V gene: TRBV15; CDR3 length: 17; CDR3 DNA: TGTGCCACCAGCAGACTAGCGGGGGCCTTAAGCTCCTACGAGCAGTACTTC; CDR3 protein: CATSRLAGALSSYEQYF
clone size: .; J gene: TRBJ1-4; D gene: .; V gene: TRBV13; CDR3 length: 16; CDR3 DNA: TGTGCCAGCAGCCCGGGCCACCATGCAACTAATGAAAAACTGTTTTTT; CDR3 protein: CASSPGHHATNEKLFF
clone size: many; J gene: TRBJ1-2; D gene: TRBD1; V gene: TRBV29-1; CDR3 length: 13; CDR3 DNA: TGCAGCGTTGGGGACAGGCTGAACTATGGCTACACCTTC; CDR3 protein: CSVGDRLNYGYTF
clone size: few; J gene: TRBJ1-1; D gene: .; V gene: TRBV13; CDR3 length: 14; CDR3 DNA: TGTGCCAGCAGCCCCTGGGGGCAGGGCTATGAAGCTTTCTTT; CDR3 protein: CASSPWGQGYEAFF
clone size: few; J gene: TRBJ1-1; D gene: .; V gene: TRBV4-1; CDR3 length: 19; CDR3 DNA: TGCGCCAGCAGCCACCGTTTACTCCAGGGTCAGGGGATGAACACTGAAGCTTTCTTT; CDR3 protein: CASSHRLLQGQGMNTEAFF
clone size: few; J gene: TRBJ2-5; D gene: .; V gene: TRBV6-1; CDR3 length: 11; CDR3 DNA: TGTGCCAGTGAAAAGACGGAGACCCAGTACTTC; CDR3 protein: CASEKTETQYF
clone size: .; J gene: TRBJ1-5; D gene: TRBD1; V gene: TRBV5-1; CDR3 length: 15; CDR3 DNA: TGCGCCAGCAGCTTGGAACCACAGGGGGCTCAGCCCCAGCATTTT; CDR3 protein: CASSLEPQGAQPQHF
clone size: .; J gene: TRBJ2-7; D gene: .; V gene: TRBV28; CDR3 length: 13; CDR3 DNA: TGTGCCAGCAGCCTGACTGCCTCCCACGAGCAGTACTTC; CDR3 protein: CASSLTASHEQYF